This TCR beta chain was sequenced in a study of blood T cell repertoires in COVID-19. Across the study: Specimens from acute and convalescent COVID-19 originated in the United States, Italy and Spain. T cells, B-cell-depleted T cells, or PBMCs provided the cDNA or gDNA that served as material.

Between the trimmed V and J ends, which lost 5 bases and 2 bases, there was a span of 7 bases. The CDR3 has 12 residues. Germline CDR1 reads MNHEY; CDR2 reads SVGEGT. Enrolled during active infection, Seattle patients were then followed longitudinally. Under the authors' procedure: Counts of nucleated cells, estimated from reference gene primer amplification, were obtained. This table comes from immunoSEQ multiplex PCR, and its TCRdb copy is limited to in-frame clones, with some not included. From that table come the V and J calls and clone size; the DNA was used to work out D and trimming. The sample lists about 160,000 clones; approximately 84% were seen once.

This receptor was obtained from a woman aged 45-59 years with COVID-19, enrolled during active disease. The rearrangement joins TRBV6-2 or TRBV6-3 to TRBJ2-7; D unclear. The sequenced sample consisted of peripheral blood. CDR3 in DNA: TGTGCCAGCAGTCAGCGACCCTACGAGCAGTACTTC. Encoded protein: CASSQRPYEQYF.